One sample yielded the 14 T cell receptor beta chains listed below, sequenced in a study of graft-versus-host responses after intestinal transplantation (dated by TCRdb to the early 2020s). Library creation used the immunoSEQ multiplex PCR assay. Sourced from immuneACCESS, this table was stored by TCRdb with only in-frame sequences that have V and J called. A share of the clones is absent; for the studies checked, an unresolved V gene accounts for under half, and the remainder has no known explanation. In all, the sample holds approximately 15,000 clones, and roughly 86% of those were seen once. Over 6.5% of the sample is held by the ten biggest clonotypes. Specimen: bone marrow, collected more than 120 days after intestinal transplantation. These receptors originate from a human patient who received an intestinal transplant, so some T cells may come from the graft donor.

This clone was detected a few times. The chain carries TRBV6-1 and TRBJ1-2; D is ambiguous. The CDR3 runs 13 residues. V lost 2 bases to trimming and J lost 4 bases, with 8 bases between them. Germline-derived CDR1 and CDR2 are MNHNS and SASEGT. For the CDR3, the DNA is TGTGCCAGCAGTGAAAGAGGCCGCTATGGCTACACCTTC. Protein product: CASSERGRYGYTF.

The sample holds one count of this clone. The rearrangement uses TRBV29-1 and TRBJ2-6, with D tentatively TRBD2 (5 bases). The CDR3 is made up of 18 amino acids. The V end lost 5 bases, the J end lost 5 bases, and 25 bases lay between the germline ends. The germline CDR1 and CDR2 sequences are SQVTM and ANQGSEA. This chain's CDR3 is CSVLEELSIQSRANVLTF. CDR3 coding DNA: TGCAGCGTTCTGGAGGAACTTAGCATACAAAGTCGGGCCAACGTCCTGACTTTC.

This chain's CDR3 is CASRQGANEKLFF. The CDR3 nucleotides are TGTGCCAGCAGACAGGGGGCTAATGAAAAACTGTTTTTT. The chain is built from TRBV6-1 and TRBJ1-4; 8 positions match TRBD1. CDR3 length: 13 residues. Losses at the gene ends were 6 bases for V and 3 bases for J; bases not matched to a gene: 0. CDR1 is MNHNS and CDR2 is SASEGT in the germline V gene.

Sample share makes this clone medium-sized. CDR3 sequence reads: CASTETLLYGYTF. CDR3 DNA sequence: TGTGCCAGTACTGAGACCCTCCTCTATGGCTACACCTTC. V usage is TRBV19 and J usage is TRBJ1-2; D is undetermined. V lost 7 bases and J 4 bases, leaving 13 bases between the germline ends. This CDR3 has 13 amino acids. Germline assignment: CDR1 LNHDA and CDR2 SQIVND (reference sequence).

The chain uses TRBV25-1 and TRBJ1-4; 9 bases fit TRBD1. V lost 0 bases and J lost 6; bases outside the gene matches: 5. Looked up from germline, CDR1 is MGHDK and CDR2 is SYGVNS. This CDR3 region has 16 residues. This CDR3 reads CASSEYRTGEDEKLFF. CDR3 nucleotide sequence: TGTGCCAGCAGTGAATACCGGACAGGGGAGGATGAAAAACTGTTTTTT.

This rearrangement joins TRBV30 to TRBJ2-5; 7 bases are shared with TRBD2. The germline gives CDR1 GTSNPN, CDR2 SVGIG (reference sequence). The length of the CDR3 is 13 residues. V shed 4 bases, J shed 5 bases, and the junction held 7 bases outside the gene matches. CDR3 in amino acids: CAWNPFGGETQYF. Here the CDR3 DNA reads TGTGCCTGGAATCCTTTCGGGGGGGAGACCCAGTACTTC.

V gene TRBV7-9 combines with J gene TRBJ1-1, with 7 bases matching TRBD1. The V gene's germline CDR1 is SEHNR and CDR2 FQNEAQ (reference sequence). The CDR3 length is 16 residues. The trim removed 3 bases at V and 1 base at J, leaving 8 bases unmatched. The CDR3 loop reads CASSLVGRGANTEAFF. The DNA of the CDR3 is TGTGCCAGCAGCTTGGTAGGCAGGGGGGCGAACACTGAAGCTTTCTTT.

This sequence joins TRBV5-6 and TRBJ2-1, with 10 bases that match TRBD2. V lost 5 bases and J lost 3; bases outside the gene matches: 8. The CDR3 totals 16 residues. CDR1 and CDR2 (germline): SGHDT, YYEEEE. The CDR3 here is CASSRSSGSGYNEQFF. The CDR3 region has the DNA TGTGCCAGCAGTCGCTCTAGCGGGAGTGGCTACAATGAGCAGTTCTTC.

The genes are TRBV7-3 and TRBJ2-5; D is uncertain. The CDR3 has 13 amino acids. Germline-derived CDR1 and CDR2 are SGHTA and FQGTGA. Trimming shortened V by 1 base and J by 5 bases, and 8 bases separated the two germline ends. The CDR3 spells CASSLSYGETQYF. In DNA form, the CDR3 reads TGTGCCAGCAGCTTAAGCTATGGCGAGACCCAGTACTTC. Full variable domain (outside the CDR3, taken from reference TRBV7-3 and TRBJ2-5): GAGVSQTPSNKVTEKGKYVELRCDPISGHTALYWYRQSLGQGPEFLIYFQGTGAADDSGLPNDRFFAVRPEGSVSTLKIQRTERGDSAVYLCASSLSYGETQYFGPGTRLLVL.

The rearrangement uses TRBV7-9 and TRBJ2-3; TRBD2 matches at 7 bases. J was trimmed by 14 bases and V by 3 bases; bases with no gene match: 14. CDR3 size: 14 residues. Germline assignment: CDR1 SEHNR and CDR2 FQNEAQ (reference sequence). The CDR3 protein is CASSLGDYGRHWYF. The CDR3 DNA reads TGTGCCAGCAGCTTGGGGGACTACGGGAGGCATTGGTATTTT.

The rearrangement uses TRBV29-1 and TRBJ2-5; D unresolved. Germline loops: CDR1 SQVTM, CDR2 ANQGSEA. V gave up 7 bases and J gave up 5 bases, with 23 bases separating them. The CDR3 is made up of 15 amino acids. The CDR3 region has the DNA TGCAGCGGTGATGGAGACCCGCACTACGAGGAGACCCAGTACTTC. Its translation: CSGDGDPHYEETQYF.

The V and J genes are TRBV6-4 and TRBJ2-2, with D perhaps matching TRBD1 (6 bases). The germline V gene has CDR1 MRHNA and CDR2 SNTAGT. Trimming cost V 2 bases and J 2 bases, with 6 bases left between them. There are 14 residues in the CDR3. The CDR3: CASSDGTNTGELFF. CDR3 DNA sequence: TGTGCCAGCAGTGACGGGACAAACACCGGGGAGCTGTTTTTT.

This clone showed up just a few times. The chain combines TRBV25-1 with TRBJ1-6; TRBD1 is a possible D gene (5 bases). The CDR3 is made up of 13 amino acids. CDR1 is MGHDK, CDR2 SYGVNS, per germline. Deletions cut 8 bases from V and 8 bases from J, with 13 bases between. The CDR3, as DNA: TGTGCCAGCCGCCGCGGGGGGGATTCACCCCTCCACTTT. As protein: CASRRGGDSPLHF.

A note on this clone: Other DNA sequences within the sample encode an identical CDR3. The V call is TRBV19, the J call TRBJ2-7; possible D gene TRBD2, 5 bases. From germline, CDR1 is LNHDA and CDR2 SQIVND (reference sequence). The CDR3 extends over 13 amino acids. The V end was cut by 3 bases, the J end by 4 bases, with 10 bases between. The chain's CDR3 is CASSMKRGYEQYF. CDR3 bases: TGTGCCAGTAGTATGAAGCGAGGGTACGAGCAGTACTTC.